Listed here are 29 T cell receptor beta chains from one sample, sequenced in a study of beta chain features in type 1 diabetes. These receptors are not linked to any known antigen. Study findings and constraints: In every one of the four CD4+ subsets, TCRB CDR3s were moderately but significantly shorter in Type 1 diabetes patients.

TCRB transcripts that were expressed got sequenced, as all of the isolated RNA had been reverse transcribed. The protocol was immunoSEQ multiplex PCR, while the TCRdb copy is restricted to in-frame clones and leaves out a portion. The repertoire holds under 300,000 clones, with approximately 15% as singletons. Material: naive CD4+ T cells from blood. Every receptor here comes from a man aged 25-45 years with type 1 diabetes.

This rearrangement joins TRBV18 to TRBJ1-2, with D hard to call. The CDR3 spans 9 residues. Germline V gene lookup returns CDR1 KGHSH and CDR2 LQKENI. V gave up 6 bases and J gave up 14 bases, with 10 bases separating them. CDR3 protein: CASSYGTTF. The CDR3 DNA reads TGTGCCAGCTCCTACGGTACGACCTTC.

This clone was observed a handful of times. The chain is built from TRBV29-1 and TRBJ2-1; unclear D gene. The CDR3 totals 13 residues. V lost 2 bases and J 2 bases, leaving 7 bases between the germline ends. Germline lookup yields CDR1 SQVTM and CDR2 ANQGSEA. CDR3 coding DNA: TGCAGCGTTGAATTGCGAACCTACAATGAGCAGTTCTTC. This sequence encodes CSVELRTYNEQFF.

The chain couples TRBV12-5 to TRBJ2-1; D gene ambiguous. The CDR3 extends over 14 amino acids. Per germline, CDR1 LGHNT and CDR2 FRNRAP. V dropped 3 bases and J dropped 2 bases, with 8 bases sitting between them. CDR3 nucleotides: TGTGCTAGTGGTTTAGGCGGAACCTACAATGAGCAGTTCTTC. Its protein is CASGLGGTYNEQFF.

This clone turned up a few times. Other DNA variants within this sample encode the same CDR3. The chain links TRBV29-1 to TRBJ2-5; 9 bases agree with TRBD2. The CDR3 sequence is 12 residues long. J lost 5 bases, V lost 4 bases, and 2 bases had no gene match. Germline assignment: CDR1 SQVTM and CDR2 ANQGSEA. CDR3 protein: CSVGSGSETQYF. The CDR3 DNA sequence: TGCAGCGTTGGTAGCGGGAGTGAGACCCAGTACTTC.

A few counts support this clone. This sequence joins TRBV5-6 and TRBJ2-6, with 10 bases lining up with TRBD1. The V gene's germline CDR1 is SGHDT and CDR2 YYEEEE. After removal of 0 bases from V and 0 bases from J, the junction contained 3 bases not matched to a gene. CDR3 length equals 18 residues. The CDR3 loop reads CASSLVGQGISGANVLTF. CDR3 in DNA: TGTGCCAGCAGCTTGGTGGGACAGGGGATCTCTGGGGCCAACGTCCTGACTTTC.

CDR3 coding DNA: TGTGCCAGCTCACCGGGCAGGGCCTACGAGCAGTACTTC. This codes for CASSPGRAYEQYF. This chain connects TRBV18 to TRBJ2-7; D might be TRBD1 (5 bases). V lost 3 bases and J 2 bases, leaving 8 bases between the germline ends. CDR1 is KGHSH and CDR2 is LQKENI in the germline V gene. The CDR3 has 13 residues.

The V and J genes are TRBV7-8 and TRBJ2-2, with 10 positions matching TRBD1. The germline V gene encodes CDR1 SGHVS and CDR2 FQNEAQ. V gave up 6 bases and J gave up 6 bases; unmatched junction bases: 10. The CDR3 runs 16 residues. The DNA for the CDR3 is TGTGCCAGCAGGCAGACAGGGGGCGTGATGCCCGGGGAGCTGTTTTTT. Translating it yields CASRQTGGVMPGELFF.

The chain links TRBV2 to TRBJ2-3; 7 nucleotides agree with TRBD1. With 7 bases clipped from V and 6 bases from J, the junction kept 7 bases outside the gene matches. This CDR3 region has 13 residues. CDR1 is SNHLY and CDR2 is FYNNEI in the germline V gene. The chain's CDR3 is CASTTQGGDTQYF. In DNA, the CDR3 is TGTGCCAGCACTACCCAAGGGGGCGATACGCAGTATTTT.

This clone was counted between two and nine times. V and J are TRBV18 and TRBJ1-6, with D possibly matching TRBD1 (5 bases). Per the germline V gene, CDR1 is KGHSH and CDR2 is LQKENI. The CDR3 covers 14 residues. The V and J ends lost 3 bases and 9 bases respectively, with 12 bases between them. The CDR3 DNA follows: TGTGCCAGCTCACCGGGGGGAGTGGTTTCACCCCTCCACTTT. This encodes CASSPGGVVSPLHF.

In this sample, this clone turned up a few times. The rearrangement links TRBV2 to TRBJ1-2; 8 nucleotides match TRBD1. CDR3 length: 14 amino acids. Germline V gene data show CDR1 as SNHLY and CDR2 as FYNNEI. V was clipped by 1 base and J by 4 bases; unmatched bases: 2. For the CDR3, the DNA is TGTGCCAGCAGTGAAGAAGGACAGGGCTATGGCTACACCTTC. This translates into CASSEEGQGYGYTF.

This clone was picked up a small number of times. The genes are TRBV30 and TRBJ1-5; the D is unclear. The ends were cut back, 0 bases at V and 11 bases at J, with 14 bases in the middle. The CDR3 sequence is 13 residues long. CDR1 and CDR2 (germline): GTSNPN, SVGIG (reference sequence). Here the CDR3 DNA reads TGTGCCTGGAGTGTATCTGCCATTCGGGCCCAGCATTTT. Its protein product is CAWSVSAIRAQHF.

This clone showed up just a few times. The CDR3 here is CASGSGQEARQPQHF. For the CDR3, the DNA is TGTGCTAGTGGCTCCGGCCAGGAGGCTAGGCAGCCCCAGCATTTT. This chain connects TRBV12-5 to TRBJ1-5; D call uncertain. Germline V lookup: CDR1 LGHNT, CDR2 FRNRAP. The CDR3 totals 15 residues. Trimming left V 6 bases short and J 7 bases short, with 19 bases between.

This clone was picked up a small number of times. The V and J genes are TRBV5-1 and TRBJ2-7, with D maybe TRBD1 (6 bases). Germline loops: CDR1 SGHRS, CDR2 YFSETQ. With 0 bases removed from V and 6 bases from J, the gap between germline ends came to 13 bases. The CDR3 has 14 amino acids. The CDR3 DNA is TGCGCCAGCAGCTTGGGACAGGAAGGGCTCGAGCAGTACTTC. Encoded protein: CASSLGQEGLEQYF.

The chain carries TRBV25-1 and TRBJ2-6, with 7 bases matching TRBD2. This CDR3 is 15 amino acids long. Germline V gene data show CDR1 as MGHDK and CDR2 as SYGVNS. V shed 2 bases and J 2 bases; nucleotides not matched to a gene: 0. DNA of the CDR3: TGTGCCAGCAGTGAAGCGGGGGCTGGGGCCAACGTCCTGACTTTC. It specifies CASSEAGAGANVLTF. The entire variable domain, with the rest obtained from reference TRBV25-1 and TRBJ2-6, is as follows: EADIYQTPRYLVIGTGKKITLECSQTMGHDKMYWYQQDPGMELHLIHYSYGVNSTEKGDLSSESTVSRIRTEHFPLTLESARPSHTSQYLCASSEAGAGANVLTFGAGSRLTVL.

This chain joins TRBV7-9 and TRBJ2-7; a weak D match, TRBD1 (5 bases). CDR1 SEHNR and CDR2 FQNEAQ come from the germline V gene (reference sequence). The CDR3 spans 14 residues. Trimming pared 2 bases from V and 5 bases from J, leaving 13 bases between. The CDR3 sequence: CASSLQGFFHEQYF. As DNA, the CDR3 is TGTGCCAGCAGCTTACAGGGTTTTTTCCACGAGCAGTACTTC.

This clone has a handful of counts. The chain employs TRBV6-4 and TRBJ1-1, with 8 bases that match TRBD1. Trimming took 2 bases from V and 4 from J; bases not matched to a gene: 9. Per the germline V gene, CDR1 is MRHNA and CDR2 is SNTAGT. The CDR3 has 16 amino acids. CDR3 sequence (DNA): TGTGCCAGCAGTGACACCGGGACAGGTTCGGGCACTGAAGCTTTCTTT. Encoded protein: CASSDTGTGSGTEAFF.

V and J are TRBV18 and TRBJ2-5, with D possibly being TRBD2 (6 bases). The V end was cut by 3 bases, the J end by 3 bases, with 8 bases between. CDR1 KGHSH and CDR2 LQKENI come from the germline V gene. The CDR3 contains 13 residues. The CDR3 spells CASSPGGEETQYF. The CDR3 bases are TGTGCCAGCTCACCGGGCGGGGAAGAGACCCAGTACTTC.

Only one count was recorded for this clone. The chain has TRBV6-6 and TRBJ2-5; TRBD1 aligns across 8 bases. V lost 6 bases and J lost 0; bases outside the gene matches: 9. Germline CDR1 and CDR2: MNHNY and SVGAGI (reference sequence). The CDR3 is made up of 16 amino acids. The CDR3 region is CASSRPQGANQETQYF. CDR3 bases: TGTGCCAGCAGCCGCCCCCAGGGGGCAAACCAAGAGACCCAGTACTTC.

DNA for the CDR3: TGCGCCAGCAGCACTAGCGGGGGGTCCTACGAGCAGTACTTC. This encodes CASSTSGGSYEQYF. The chain carries TRBV5-1 and TRBJ2-7; TRBD2 agrees at 12 bases. CDR1 SGHRS and CDR2 YFSETQ come from the germline V gene. The V segment lost 4 bases and the J segment 1 base; nucleotides outside the gene matches: 0. This CDR3 is built from 14 residues.

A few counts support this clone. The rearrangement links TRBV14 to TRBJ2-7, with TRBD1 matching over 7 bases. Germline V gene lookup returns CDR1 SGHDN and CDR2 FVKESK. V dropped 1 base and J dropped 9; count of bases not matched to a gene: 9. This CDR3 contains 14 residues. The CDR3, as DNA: TGTGCCAGCAGCCAAGTTGGGGACAGACCTTTGCAGTACTTC. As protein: CASSQVGDRPLQYF.

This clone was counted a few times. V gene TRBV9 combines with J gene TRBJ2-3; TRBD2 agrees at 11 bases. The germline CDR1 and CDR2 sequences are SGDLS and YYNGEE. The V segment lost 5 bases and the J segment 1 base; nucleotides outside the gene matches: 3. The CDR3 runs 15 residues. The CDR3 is CASSPLAGGTDTQYF. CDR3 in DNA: TGTGCCAGCAGTCCACTAGCGGGAGGCACAGATACGCAGTATTTT.

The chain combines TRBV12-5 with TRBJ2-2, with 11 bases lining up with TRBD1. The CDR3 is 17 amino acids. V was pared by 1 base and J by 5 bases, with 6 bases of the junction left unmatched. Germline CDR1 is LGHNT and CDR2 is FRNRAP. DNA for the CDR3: TGTGCTAGTGGTTTGGCCTGGACAGGGGGCGCGACCGGGGAGCTGTTTTTT. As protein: CASGLAWTGGATGELFF.

The CDR3 loop reads CASSPQPTGEYTEAFF. In nucleotides, the CDR3 is TGCGCCAGCAGCCCCCAACCCACAGGGGAATACACTGAAGCTTTCTTT. This chain links TRBV5-1 with TRBJ1-1; 7 nucleotides line up with TRBD1. Germline V gene sequence: CDR1 SGHRS, CDR2 YFSETQ. Germline trimming cut 4 bases from V and 3 bases from J; bases unmatched to any gene: 12. This CDR3 spans 16 amino acids.

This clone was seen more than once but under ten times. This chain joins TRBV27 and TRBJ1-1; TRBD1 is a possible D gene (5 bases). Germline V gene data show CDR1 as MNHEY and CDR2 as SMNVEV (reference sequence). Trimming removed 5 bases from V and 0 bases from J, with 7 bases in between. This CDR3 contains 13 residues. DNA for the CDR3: TGTGCCAGCAGTCCCAGGGTGAACACTGAAGCTTTCTTT. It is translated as CASSPRVNTEAFF.

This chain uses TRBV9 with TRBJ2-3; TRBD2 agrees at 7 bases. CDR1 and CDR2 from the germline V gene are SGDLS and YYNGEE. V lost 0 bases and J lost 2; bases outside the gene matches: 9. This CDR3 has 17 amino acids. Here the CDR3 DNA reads TGTGCCAGCAGCGTAGAGGGTAGCGGGTCCTTCACAGATACGCAGTATTTT. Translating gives CASSVEGSGSFTDTQYF.

The CDR3 protein is CASRTGETEAFF. The CDR3 DNA follows: TGTGCCAGCCGGACAGGGGAAACTGAAGCTTTCTTT. V and J are TRBV18 and TRBJ1-1; 9 nucleotides line up with TRBD1. V dropped 8 bases and J dropped 5; count of bases not matched to a gene: 3. This CDR3 has 12 residues. Germline V gene lookup returns CDR1 KGHSH and CDR2 LQKENI.

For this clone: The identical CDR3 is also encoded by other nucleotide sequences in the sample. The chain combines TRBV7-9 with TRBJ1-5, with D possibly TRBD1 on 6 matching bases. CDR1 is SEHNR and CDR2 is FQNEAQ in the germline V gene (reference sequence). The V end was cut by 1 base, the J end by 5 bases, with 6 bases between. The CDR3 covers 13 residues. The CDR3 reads CASSLEGDQPQHF. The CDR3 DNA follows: TGTGCCAGCAGCTTAGAGGGGGATCAGCCCCAGCATTTT.

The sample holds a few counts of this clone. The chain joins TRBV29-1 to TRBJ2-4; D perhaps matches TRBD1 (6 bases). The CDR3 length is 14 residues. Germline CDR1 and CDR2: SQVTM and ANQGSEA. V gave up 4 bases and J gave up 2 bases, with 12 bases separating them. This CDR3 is CSVVTGTTKNIQYF. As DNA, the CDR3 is TGCAGCGTTGTGACCGGGACAACCAAAAACATTCAGTACTTC.

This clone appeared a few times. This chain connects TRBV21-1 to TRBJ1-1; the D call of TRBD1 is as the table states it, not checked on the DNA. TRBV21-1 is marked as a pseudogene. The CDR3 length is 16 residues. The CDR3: CASSKALGTGNTEAFF. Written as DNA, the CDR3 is TGTGCCAGCAGCAAAGCGCTGGGGACAGGGAACACTGAAGCTTTCTTT.